This passage covers 29 T cell receptor beta chains from one sample sequenced in a study of cytomegalovirus exposure and HLA in healthy donors. PCR involved 60 Vbeta and 13 Jbeta primers. Sequencing used immunoSEQ multiplex PCR; TCRdb keeps in-frame clones, though not all of them. The sample has about 200,000 clones, approximately 80% seen once. The sample comprised PBMCs. Receptor source: a man between 50 and 59 years old in good health and CMV-seronegative.

The gene calls are TRBV5-8 and TRBJ1-5; no definite D call. The germline V and J ends were trimmed by 3 bases and 11 bases, with 18 bases remaining between them. Germline loops: CDR1 SGHTS, CDR2 YDEGEE. This CDR3 contains 14 residues. CDR3 protein: CASSSRRPAVAQHF. CDR3 DNA: TGTGCCAGCAGCTCGCGAAGGCCGGCGGTGGCCCAGCATTTT.

This chain connects TRBV19 to TRBJ2-7; tentative D call: TRBD2 (5 bases). Trimming removed 4 bases at V and 6 bases at J, with 19 bases between. The CDR3 consists of 15 residues. Germline V gene data show CDR1 as LNHDA and CDR2 as SQIVND (reference sequence). CDR3 DNA sequence: TGTGCCAGTAGTAAGGAGGCGTCCGGAGCTTTCGAGCAGTACTTC. This translates into CASSKEASGAFEQYF.

V is TRBV7-9 and J is TRBJ1-4; TRBD1 might be the D (6 bases). The length of the CDR3 is 15 residues. Germline values: CDR1 SEHNR, CDR2 FQNEAQ (reference sequence). V dropped 5 bases and J dropped 3 bases, with 13 bases sitting between them. Here the CDR3 DNA reads TGTGCCAGCAGCATAGACAGGTCTCCTAATGAAAAACTGTTTTTT. It translates to CASSIDRSPNEKLFF.

The chain combines TRBV7-9 with TRBJ1-5; D gene uncertain. CDR1 is SEHNR and CDR2 is FQNEAQ in the germline V gene (reference sequence). This CDR3 spans 16 amino acids. V lost 1 base and J 1 base, leaving 11 bases between the germline ends. CDR3 DNA sequence: TGTGCCAGCAGCTTAGAGTCCGGGATCAGCAATCAGCCCCAGCATTTT. Encoded protein: CASSLESGISNQPQHF.

V is TRBV30 and J is TRBJ2-5; possibly TRBD2 for D (6 bases). Trimming took off 4 bases at V and 5 bases at J, with 11 bases between the two ends. The V gene's germline CDR1 is GTSNPN and CDR2 SVGIG (reference sequence). The CDR3 is made up of 12 amino acids. This CDR3 is CAWISGSETQYF. DNA of the CDR3: TGTGCCTGGATTTCCGGGAGCGAGACCCAGTACTTC.

The CDR3 bases are TGTGCCAGCAGCACGGACAGGTCCGAGACCTACGAGCAGTACTTC. Translating gives CASSTDRSETYEQYF. J is TRBJ2-5 and V is TRBV6-5; 7 bases match TRBD1. The tail of the sequence fits TRBJ2-7 better, so the J call may be wrong. The CDR3 spans 15 residues. Germline V gives CDR1 MNHEY, CDR2 SVGAGI.

The chain links TRBV19 to TRBJ1-1; tentative D call: TRBD1 (6 bases). Germline V gene data show CDR1 as LNHDA and CDR2 as SQIVND (reference sequence). The CDR3 runs 14 residues. V was cut by 4 bases and J by 3 bases, with 12 bases left in between. The CDR3 sequence: CASSKGVSYTEAFF. The CDR3 coding sequence is TGTGCCAGTAGTAAGGGGGTTTCGTACACTGAAGCTTTCTTT.

The chain joins TRBV9 to TRBJ2-5; 9 bases align to TRBD2. Germline CDR1 is SGDLS and CDR2 is YYNGEE. The CDR3 has 14 residues. With 4 bases clipped from V and 5 bases from J, the junction kept 6 bases outside the gene matches. The CDR3 is CASSPGLARETQYF. The CDR3 DNA reads as TGTGCCAGCAGCCCGGGACTAGCTAGGGAGACCCAGTACTTC.

This clone was detected once. This chain connects TRBV29-1 to TRBJ2-5; 7 bases match TRBD2. The germline CDR1 and CDR2 sequences are SQVTM and ANQGSEA. This CDR3 has 15 residues. The V segment lost 5 bases and the J segment 4 bases; nucleotides outside the gene matches: 13. The chain's CDR3 is CSVLLAWGPVETQYF. CDR3 DNA sequence: TGCAGCGTTCTACTAGCGTGGGGCCCCGTAGAGACCCAGTACTTC.

This chain joins TRBV28 and TRBJ2-3, with TRBD2 matching 8 bases. There are 18 residues in the CDR3. Trimming took 1 base from V and 3 from J; bases not matched to a gene: 12. CDR1 MDHEN and CDR2 SYDVKM come from the germline V gene. The CDR3 bases are TGTGCCAGCAGTTTATTACCGGGAGGGCCTAGAGGGACAGATACGCAGTATTTT. Translating it yields CASSLLPGGPRGTDTQYF.

This clone has only a few counts. This rearrangement joins TRBV18 to TRBJ1-2, with 9 positions matching TRBD1. J was trimmed by 6 bases and V by 8 bases; bases with no gene match: 4. There are 12 residues in the CDR3. Looked up from germline, CDR1 is KGHSH and CDR2 is LQKENI. CDR3 nucleotides: TGTGCCAGCACCCGGGACAGGGATGGCTACACCTTC. This encodes CASTRDRDGYTF.

The chain recombines TRBV6-5 with TRBJ2-7, with TRBD1 as a possible D gene (6 bases). Looked up from germline, CDR1 is MNHEY and CDR2 is SVGAGI. The CDR3 runs 16 residues. V was clipped by 2 bases and J by 4 bases, with 18 bases between them. The CDR3 loop reads CASSYRNGVGAYEQYF. As DNA, the CDR3 is TGTGCCAGCAGTTACCGGAACGGGGTGGGGGCTTACGAGCAGTACTTC.

Details on this clone: This sample includes further DNA sequences coding for the same CDR3. V is TRBV27 and J is TRBJ2-7, with TRBD2 identical over 7 bases. CDR1 and CDR2 (germline): MNHEY, SMNVEV (reference sequence). Trimming removed 6 bases from V and 4 bases from J; junction bases left unmatched: 6. This CDR3 is built from 13 residues. CDR3 loop: CASSPTGGYEQYF. The CDR3 coding sequence is TGTGCCAGCAGCCCCACGGGGGGTTACGAGCAGTACTTC.

The chain combines TRBV12-5 with TRBJ1-3; TRBD1 matches at 10 bases. The germline V gene has CDR1 LGHNT and CDR2 FRNRAP. Unmatched junction bases numbered 2, after V lost 8 bases and J lost 7 bases. This CDR3 is 12 amino acids long. The CDR3: CASRTGGNTIYF. The DNA of the CDR3 is TGTGCTAGTAGGACAGGGGGGAACACCATATATTTT.

This clone has just a few counts. V and J are TRBV15 and TRBJ2-3, with a tentative D call TRBD2 (6 bases). The CDR3 loop spans 16 amino acids. The V end was cut by 3 bases, the J end by 3 bases, with 16 bases between. Germline loops: CDR1 LNHNV, CDR2 YYDKDF (reference sequence). The CDR3: CATSSQGGLATDTQYF. The CDR3 DNA reads as TGTGCCACCAGCAGTCAAGGTGGGCTAGCGACAGATACGCAGTATTTT.

V gene TRBV27 combines with J gene TRBJ2-2; 8 nucleotides match TRBD1. The germline gives CDR1 MNHEY, CDR2 SMNVEV (reference sequence). The CDR3 covers 18 residues. V lost 7 bases and J lost 1; bases outside the gene matches: 14. DNA for the CDR3: TGTGCCAGCACTAACCGTAGGTCGGACAGGGTGAACACCGGGGAGCTGTTTTTT. It translates to CASTNRRSDRVNTGELFF.

The V and J genes are TRBV5-1 and TRBJ1-1; D is ambiguous. Trimming cost V 5 bases and J 1 base, with 12 bases left between them. Germline V CDR1 and CDR2: SGHRS, YFSETQ. CDR3 length: 14 residues. CDR3 protein: CASRLGRGNTEAFF. CDR3 coding DNA: TGCGCCAGCAGACTCGGCAGAGGGAACACTGAAGCTTTCTTT.

The chain uses TRBV4-1 and TRBJ2-7, with TRBD1 matching over 8 bases. Germline trimming cut 3 bases from V and 2 bases from J; bases unmatched to any gene: 6. The CDR3 covers 15 residues. CDR1 MGHRA and CDR2 YSYEKL come from the germline V gene. CDR3 bases: TGCGCCAGCAGCCAGGTCGGGACAGGTACCTACGAGCAGTACTTC. Translation: CASSQVGTGTYEQYF.

The V gene is TRBV7-9, the J gene TRBJ2-1, with 11 nucleotides matching TRBD1. Germline CDR1 is SEHNR and CDR2 is FQNEAQ (reference sequence). J lost 10 bases, V lost 3 bases, and 8 bases had no gene match. CDR3 length equals 15 residues. The CDR3: CASSFVGTGGREQFF. Written as DNA, the CDR3 is TGTGCCAGCAGCTTTGTTGGGACAGGGGGAAGGGAGCAGTTCTTC.

The chain uses TRBV5-4 and TRBJ2-5; D remains unclear. The CDR3 totals 13 residues. Trimming removed 0 bases from V and 2 bases from J, with 5 bases in between. CDR1 SGHNT and CDR2 YYREEE come from the germline V gene (reference sequence). The CDR3 DNA reads as TGTGCCAGCAGCTTGGATCCACAAGAGACCCAGTACTTC. It yields the protein CASSLDPQETQYF. Looking up the rest from reference TRBV5-4 and TRBJ2-5 gives the full variable domain: ETGVTQSPTHLIKTRGQQVTLRCSSQSGHNTVSWYQQALGQGPQFIFQYYREEENGRGNFPPRFSGLQFPNYSSELNVNALELDDSALYLCASSLDPQETQYFGPGTRLLVL.

The chain couples TRBV5-5 to TRBJ2-7; a possible D gene is TRBD2 (6 bases). Trimming left V 4 bases short and J 2 bases short, with 10 bases between. The CDR3 has 13 amino acids. CDR1 is SGHKS and CDR2 is YYEKEE in the germline V gene (reference sequence). The CDR3 loop is CASSREFTYEQYF. The CDR3 DNA sequence: TGTGCCAGCAGCCGGGAGTTCACCTACGAGCAGTACTTC. Full variable domain (outside the CDR3, taken from reference TRBV5-5 and TRBJ2-7): DAGVTQSPTHLIKTRGQQVTLRCSPISGHKSVSWYQQVLGQGPQFIFQYYEKEERGRGNFPDRFSARQFPNYSSELNVNALLLGDSALYLCASSREFTYEQYFGPGTRLTVT.

The chain combines TRBV27 with TRBJ2-5; a possible D gene is TRBD2 (5 bases). Germline V lookup: CDR1 MNHEY, CDR2 SMNVEV (reference sequence). The CDR3 is made up of 14 amino acids. With 2 bases removed from V and 4 bases from J, the gap between germline ends came to 11 bases. CDR3 in DNA: TGTGCCAGCAGTTTAGCAGGCAGCGGAGAGACCCAGTACTTC. This sequence encodes CASSLAGSGETQYF.

The rearrangement links TRBV5-1 to TRBJ2-7; no definite D call. The germline V gene has CDR1 SGHRS and CDR2 YFSETQ. This CDR3 comprises 11 residues. V gave up 4 bases and J gave up 5 bases, with 7 bases separating them. The CDR3 DNA is TGCGCCAGCAGCCTACAGAACGAGCAGTACTTC. It codes for CASSLQNEQYF.

The J gene is TRBJ2-2, the V gene TRBV7-9, with D possibly being TRBD1 (7 bases). The CDR3 sequence is 14 residues long. Germline values: CDR1 SEHNR, CDR2 FQNEAQ (reference sequence). The ends were cut back, 3 bases at V and 7 bases at J, with 12 bases in the middle. The CDR3 region has the DNA TGTGCCAGCAGCTTGGACAGGCGGGACGGGGAGCTGTTTTTT. It is translated as CASSLDRRDGELFF.

This clone was seen more than once but under ten times. The rearrangement links TRBV19 to TRBJ1-4, with 9 bases identical to TRBD1. This CDR3 is 15 amino acids long. J gave up 6 bases and V 5 bases, and 7 bases lay outside the gene matches. Germline CDR1 and CDR2: LNHDA and SQIVND (reference sequence). CDR3 sequence: CASSAEQGAYEKLFF. CDR3 in DNA: TGTGCCAGTAGTGCTGAACAGGGGGCGTATGAAAAACTGTTTTTT.

The chain has TRBV28 and TRBJ1-6; TRBD1 agrees at 8 bases. After removal of 7 bases from V and 10 bases from J, the junction contained 21 bases not matched to a gene. CDR3 size: 18 residues. Germline CDR1 and CDR2: MDHEN and SYDVKM. The CDR3 DNA reads as TGTGCCAGCACCCCTCCGGGACAGGCGCGATTCTTGGGGTCACCCCTCCACTTT. Its translation: CASTPPGQARFLGSPLHF.

The rearrangement uses TRBV5-4 and TRBJ2-5, with 9 bases lining up with TRBD1. The CDR3 extends over 16 amino acids. Germline lookup yields CDR1 SGHNT and CDR2 YYREEE (reference sequence). J was trimmed by 2 bases and V by 2 bases; bases with no gene match: 7. CDR3 residues: CASSLNFGTGQETQYF. CDR3 nucleotides: TGTGCCAGCAGCTTAAATTTCGGGACAGGGCAAGAGACCCAGTACTTC.

This rearrangement joins TRBV10-1 to TRBJ2-3, with 9 bases that match TRBD1. CDR3 size: 16 residues. Trimming removed 8 bases from V and 0 bases from J; junction bases left unmatched: 9. Germline V gene sequence: CDR1 WNHNN, CDR2 SYGVQD (reference sequence). CDR3 sequence (DNA): TGCGCCAGCGGCTTAACAGGGGGCGGGAGCACAGATACGCAGTATTTT. Translating gives CASGLTGGGSTDTQYF.

V usage is TRBV5-1 and J usage is TRBJ2-5, with TRBD2 as a possible D gene (6 bases). Germline V gene sequence: CDR1 SGHRS, CDR2 YFSETQ. The CDR3 runs to 15 residues. V lost 4 bases, J lost 0 bases, and 13 bases lay in between. CDR3 loop: CASSTRGGYQETQYF. The CDR3 DNA reads TGCGCCAGCAGCACCCGGGGAGGCTACCAAGAGACCCAGTACTTC.